These 9 T cell receptor beta chains share one sample of origin, sequenced in a study of chemoradiotherapy in HPV16-positive cancers (dated by TCRdb to the early 2020s). The receptor library was made with the immunoSEQ multiplex PCR assay. Held by TCRdb, this immuneACCESS table contains in-frame sequences only and omits some clones. Under half of the omission traces to an unresolved V gene where checked; the cause of the rest is unknown. Within this sample are about 7,300 clones, with 70% to 90% of them counted one time only. In total, the top ten clones hold around 15% of the sample. The sample was blood, taken from a patient who underwent chemoradiotherapy. The source of these receptors is a human donor with HPV-associated anogenital cancer.

The chain employs TRBV29-1 and TRBJ2-2, with 14 nucleotides matching TRBD2. Germline V CDR1 and CDR2: SQVTM, ANQGSEA. This CDR3 contains 15 residues. The junction had 8 bases not matched to a gene; V was cut back by 7 bases and J by 7 bases. CDR3 sequence (DNA): TGCAGCGCCGGGGGACTAGCGGGGGACAGCGGGGAGCTGTTTTTT. Amino acid sequence: CSAGGLAGDSGELFF.

The V call is TRBV12-5, the J call TRBJ2-7; D unclear. V lost 1 base and J lost 0, with 19 bases in between. Germline lookup yields CDR1 LGHNT and CDR2 FRNRAP. The CDR3 is made up of 18 amino acids. In nucleotides, the CDR3 is TGTGCTAGTGGTTTGGCCTCCCTCCCGGCCTTCTTCTCCTACGAGCAGTACTTC. It encodes CASGLASLPAFFSYEQYF. The variable domain in full, with the rest retrieved from reference TRBV12-5 and TRBJ2-7, is DARVTQTPRHKVTEMGQEVTMRCQPILGHNTVFWYRQTMMQGLELLAYFRNRAPLDDSGMPKDRFSAEMPDATLATLKIQPSEPRDSAVYFCASGLASLPAFFSYEQYFGPGTRLTVT.

The chain has TRBV6-7 and TRBJ2-3; D is possibly TRBD1 (6 bases). TRBV6-7 is filed as an ORF, its function uncertain. The V and J ends lost 10 bases and 3 bases respectively, with 26 bases between them. The CDR3 totals 17 residues. CDR3 nucleotide sequence: TGTGCCATCCGAGGGACACCCCGGAGACTTGGAACAGATACGCAGTATTTT. As protein: CAIRGTPRRLGTDTQYF.

This clone was detected a few times. No DNA is shown, since the ends of the CDR3 on it are uncertain; the CDR3 is the one TCRdb lists. V gene TRBV6-6 combines with J gene TRBJ2-5; the DNA was not compared with TRBD1, the D call given in the table. The CDR3 has 14 amino acids, counting both end residues. Germline loops: CDR1 MNHNY, CDR2 SVGAGI (reference sequence). CDR3 in amino acids: CASSTSTGWETQYF.

The J gene is TRBJ2-1, the V gene TRBV27; D not resolved. The CDR3 loop spans 15 amino acids. V lost 3 bases and J lost 1, with 10 bases in between. Germline CDR1 and CDR2: MNHEY and SMNVEV (reference sequence). As DNA, the CDR3 is TGTGCCAGCAGTTTGCAGCTGGATTCCTACAATGAGCAGTTCTTC. Its protein is CASSLQLDSYNEQFF.

The genes are TRBV7-2 and TRBJ1-1; no definite D call. This CDR3 spans 15 amino acids. V was pared by 4 bases and J by 1 base, with 13 bases between. Germline V gene lookup returns CDR1 SGHTA and CDR2 FQGNSA. The CDR3 DNA reads TGTGCCAGCAGCTCCGACGGACGTGGGAACACTGAAGCTTTCTTT. This gives the protein CASSSDGRGNTEAFF.

V is TRBV4-1 and J is TRBJ2-7, with TRBD1 matching 12 bases. V was pared by 1 base and J by 7 bases, with 5 bases of the junction left unmatched. CDR3 length equals 15 residues. CDR1 MGHRA and CDR2 YSYEKL come from the germline V gene. For the CDR3, the DNA is TGCGCCAGCAGCCAAGCGGGACAGGGGGCTCGGGAGCAGTACTTC. As protein: CASSQAGQGAREQYF.

J is TRBJ1-6 and V is TRBV5-5, with no clear D. V lost 2 bases, J lost 11 bases, and 14 bases lay in between. Per the germline V gene, CDR1 is SGHKS and CDR2 is YYEKEE (reference sequence). The CDR3 runs 14 residues. CDR3 in amino acids: CASSFDPGITPLHF. The CDR3 nucleotides are TGTGCCAGCAGCTTCGATCCGGGGATAACACCCCTCCACTTT.

This chain joins TRBV11-2 and TRBJ2-4; 7 positions agree with TRBD2. The CDR3 covers 16 residues. CDR1 and CDR2 from the germline V gene are SGHAT and FQNNGV. V was clipped by 2 bases and J by 3 bases; unmatched bases: 7. The CDR3 nucleotides are TGTGCCAGCAGCTTATATGTTTGGGGGGGCAAAAACATTCAGTACTTC. As protein: CASSLYVWGGKNIQYF.